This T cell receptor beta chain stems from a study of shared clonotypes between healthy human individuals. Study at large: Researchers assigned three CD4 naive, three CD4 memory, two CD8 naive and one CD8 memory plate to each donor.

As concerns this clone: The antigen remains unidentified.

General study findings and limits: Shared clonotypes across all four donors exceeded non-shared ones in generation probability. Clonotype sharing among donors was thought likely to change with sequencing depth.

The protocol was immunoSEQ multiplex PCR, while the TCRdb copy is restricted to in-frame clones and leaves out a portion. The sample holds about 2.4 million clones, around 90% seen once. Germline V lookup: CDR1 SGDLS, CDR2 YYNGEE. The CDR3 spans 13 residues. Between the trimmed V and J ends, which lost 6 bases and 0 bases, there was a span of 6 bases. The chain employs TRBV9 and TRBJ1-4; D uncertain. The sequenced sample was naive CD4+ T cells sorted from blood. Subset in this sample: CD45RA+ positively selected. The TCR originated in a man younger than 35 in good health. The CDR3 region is CASTKTTNEKLFF. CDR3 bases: TGTGCCAGCACGAAAACAACTAATGAAAAACTGTTTTTT.